This T cell receptor (beta chain) was recorded in a study of molecular identifiers for immune sequencing clone quantification. General study findings and limits: Underestimation of highly expanded clone sizes could arise where identical TCR molecules share a barcode.

On this clonotype: The antigen is undetermined.

V was pared by 4 bases and J by 10 bases, with 11 bases between. This CDR3 contains 12 residues. Germline CDR1 is SEHNR and CDR2 is FQNEAQ (reference sequence). Bulk TCR libraries were made with methods that had been previously described and with listed TCR primers. Each CDR3 protein is one row after TCRdb ran MiXCR on the PCR reads. The data show about 320,000 distinct CDR3 sequences, with 24% seen just once and 0.65% to 0.75% held by the top ten. V and J are TRBV7-9 and TRBJ2-1, with D possibly TRBD2 on 5 matching bases. The clonotype was recovered from a human donor in good health. Some libraries in this study had Jurkat cell RNA spiked in. Sequencing was done on a sample of naive CD8+ T cells from blood, with Jurkat cell RNA spiked in. Subset meaning: FACS-sorted CD8+CD4-CCR7+CD45RA+ naive T cells. CDR3 loop: CASSSLVFEQFF. CDR3 bases: TGTGCCAGCAGCTCACTAGTATTCGAGCAGTTCTTC.